The 3 T cell receptor beta chains given below trace back to one sample, sequenced in a study of blood T cell repertoires in COVID-19. TCRdb keeps only in-frame clones here, not all; method: immunoSEQ multiplex PCR. Here the sample spans 200,000 to 250,000 clones, 84% being singletons. The sequencing input was PBMCs or T cells enriched from blood (not recorded which). Receptors were obtained from a woman in her 40s who had recovered from COVID-19.

V is TRBV21-1 and J is TRBJ2-7; TRBD1 was called by the table and not checked on the DNA. TRBV21-1 is an annotated pseudogene. This CDR3 has 17 amino acids. The CDR3 loop reads CASSKSGGTGGDHEQYV. The CDR3 bases are TGTGCCAGCAGCAAAAGTGGTGGAACAGGGGGTGATCACGAGCAGTACGTC.

The chain links TRBV5-1 to TRBJ1-1; unclear D gene. V was pared by 5 bases and J by 0 bases, with 11 bases between. Germline V gives CDR1 SGHRS, CDR2 YFSETQ. The length of the CDR3 is 14 residues. The DNA for the CDR3 is TGCGCCAGCAGTAGTCAACAGCTGAACACTGAAGCTTTCTTT. Its protein product is CASSSQQLNTEAFF.

V is TRBV5-1 and J is TRBJ1-1; D gene unclear. This CDR3 has 13 residues. Trimming cost V 4 bases and J 1 base, with 8 bases left between them. Germline-derived CDR1 and CDR2 are SGHRS and YFSETQ. The CDR3 here is CASSPLGNTEAFF. Here the CDR3 DNA reads TGCGCCAGCAGCCCCCTAGGGAACACTGAAGCTTTCTTT.